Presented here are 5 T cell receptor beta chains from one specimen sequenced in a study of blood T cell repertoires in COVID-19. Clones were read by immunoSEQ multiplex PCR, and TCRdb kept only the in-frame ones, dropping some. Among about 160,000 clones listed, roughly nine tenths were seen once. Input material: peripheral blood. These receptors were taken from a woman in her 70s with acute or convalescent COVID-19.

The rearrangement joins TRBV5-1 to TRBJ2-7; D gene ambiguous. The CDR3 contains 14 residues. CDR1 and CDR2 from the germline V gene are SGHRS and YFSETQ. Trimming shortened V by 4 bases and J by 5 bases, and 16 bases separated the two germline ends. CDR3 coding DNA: TGCGCCAGCAGCCTGGCGTCTACCCGAGACGAGCAGTACTTC. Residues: CASSLASTRDEQYF.

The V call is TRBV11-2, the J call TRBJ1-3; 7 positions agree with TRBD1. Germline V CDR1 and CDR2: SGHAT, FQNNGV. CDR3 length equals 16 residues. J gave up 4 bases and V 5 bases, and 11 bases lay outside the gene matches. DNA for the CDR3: TGTGCCAGCAGCCTCACCTTTCTGACAGGGGGAAACACCATATATTTT. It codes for CASSLTFLTGGNTIYF.

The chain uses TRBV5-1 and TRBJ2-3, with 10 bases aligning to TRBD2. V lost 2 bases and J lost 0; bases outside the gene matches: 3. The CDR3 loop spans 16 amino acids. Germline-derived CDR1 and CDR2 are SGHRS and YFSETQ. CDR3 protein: CASSFSSGGSTDTQYF. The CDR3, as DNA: TGCGCCAGCAGCTTTTCTAGCGGGGGTAGCACAGATACGCAGTATTTT. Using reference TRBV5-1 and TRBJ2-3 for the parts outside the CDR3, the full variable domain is KAGVTQTPRYLIKTRGQQVTLSCSPISGHRSVSWYQQTPGQGLQFLFEYFSETQRNKGNFPGRFSGRQFSNSRSEMNVSTLELGDSALYLCASSFSSGGSTDTQYFGPGTRLTVL.

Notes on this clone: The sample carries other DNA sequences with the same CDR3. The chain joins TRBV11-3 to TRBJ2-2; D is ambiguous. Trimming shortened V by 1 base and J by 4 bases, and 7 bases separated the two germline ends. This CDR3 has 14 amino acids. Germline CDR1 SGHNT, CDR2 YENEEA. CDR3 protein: CASSLGRGTGELFF. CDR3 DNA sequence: TGTGCCAGCAGCTTAGGCCGCGGCACCGGGGAGCTGTTTTTT.

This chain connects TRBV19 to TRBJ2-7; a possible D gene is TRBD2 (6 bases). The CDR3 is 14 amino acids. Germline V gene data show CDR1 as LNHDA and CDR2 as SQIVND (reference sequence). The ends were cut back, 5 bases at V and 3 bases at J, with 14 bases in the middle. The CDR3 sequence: CASSVRDGDYEQYF. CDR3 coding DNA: TGTGCCAGTAGTGTGCGGGACGGGGACTACGAGCAGTACTTC. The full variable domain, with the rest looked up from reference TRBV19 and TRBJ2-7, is DGGITQSPKYLFRKEGQNVTLSCEQNLNHDAMYWYRQDPGQGLRLIYYSQIVNDFQKGDIAEGYSVSREKKESFPLTVTSAQKNPTAFYLCASSVRDGDYEQYFGPGTRLTVT.